These 9 T cell receptor beta chains were sequenced from one sample in a study of blood T cell repertoires in COVID-19. Libraries were prepared by immunoSEQ multiplex PCR; TCRdb keeps only in-frame clonotypes and omits some of them. The sample comprises about 160,000 clones, 75% to 90% of which are singletons, and under 3% rests with the top ten. The sequencing sample was made of peripheral blood. The source of these receptors is a woman aged 55 to 70 with acute or convalescent COVID-19.

This clone is a singleton in its sample. CDR3 loop: CASSYSSTESSPLHF. CDR3 nucleotide sequence: TGTGCCAGCAGTTACTCGTCAACAGAGAGTTCACCCCTCCACTTT. The rearrangement links TRBV6-5 to TRBJ1-6; D ambiguous. The V end was cut by 0 bases, the J end by 9 bases, with 12 bases between. Germline lookup yields CDR1 MNHEY and CDR2 SVGAGI. The CDR3 length is 15 residues.

The chain carries TRBV12-3 or TRBV12-4 and TRBJ1-5; TRBD1 might be the D (5 bases). The CDR3 runs 13 residues. V was cut by 7 bases and J by 5 bases, with 12 bases left in between. For the CDR3, the DNA is TGTGCCAGCATCGCGGACAAGGATCAGCCCCAGCATTTT. This translates into CASIADKDQPQHF.

V and J are TRBV21-1 and TRBJ1-1; TRBD1, the D gene given by the table, was not confirmed from the DNA. TRBV21-1 is a listed pseudogene. The CDR3 is 18 amino acids. The CDR3 reads CASSITGQGHRMNTEAFF. In DNA form, the CDR3 reads TGTGCCAGCAGCATTACGGGACAGGGCCATAGGATGAACACTGAAGCTTTCTTT.

Comments on this clone: The junction does not match germline at one end; this may be a read error. V is TRBV7-7 and J is TRBJ2-3, with TRBD2 as a possible D gene (5 bases). CDR1 and CDR2 from the germline V gene are SSHAT and FNYEAQ (reference sequence). This CDR3 has 15 residues. CDR3 protein: CASSLNARGADTQYF. As DNA, the CDR3 is TGTGCTAGCAGCTTAAACGCCCGGGGTGCAGATACGCAGTATTTT.

The CDR3 DNA sequence: TGCGCCAGCAGCGGAGAGCCCATGAACACTGAAGCTTTCTTT. This encodes CASSGEPMNTEAFF. The chain joins TRBV5-1 to TRBJ1-1; unclear D gene. This CDR3 spans 14 amino acids. Per germline, CDR1 SGHRS and CDR2 YFSETQ. The V and J ends lost 4 bases and 0 bases respectively, with 10 bases between them.

The J gene is TRBJ1-1, the V gene TRBV3-1 (or the pseudogene TRBV3-2); D is perhaps TRBD1 (6 bases). This CDR3 is 13 amino acids long. V lost 3 bases to trimming and J lost 1 base, with 6 bases between them. Per the germline V gene, CDR1 is LGHDT and CDR2 is YNNKEL (reference sequence). The CDR3 here is CASSQGQNTEAFF. The CDR3, as DNA: TGTGCCAGCAGCCAGGGACAGAACACTGAAGCTTTCTTT.

This sequence joins TRBV5-1 and TRBJ2-7; D remains unclear. The V gene lost 4 bases and the J gene lost 6 bases, with 17 bases spanning the gap. From germline, CDR1 is SGHRS and CDR2 YFSETQ. This CDR3 region has 14 residues. The CDR3, as DNA: TGCGCCAGCAGCGCCCTAGGCCTCATCGTCGAGCAGTACTTC. Protein product: CASSALGLIVEQYF. The full variable domain, completed using reference TRBV5-1 and TRBJ2-7, is KAGVTQTPRYLIKTRGQQVTLSCSPISGHRSVSWYQQTPGQGLQFLFEYFSETQRNKGNFPGRFSGRQFSNSRSEMNVSTLELGDSALYLCASSALGLIVEQYFGPGTRLTVT.

This clone has only one observation. The chain combines TRBV30 with TRBJ1-5; 8 nucleotides agree with TRBD1. Trimming cost V 4 bases and J 5 bases; bases outside gene matches: 22. The germline CDR1 and CDR2 sequences are GTSNPN and SVGIG (reference sequence). The CDR3 is made up of 19 amino acids. The CDR3 nucleotides are TGTGCCTGGACCTTAAGGGTCGTAAAGGACAGGGAAGAGGATCAGCCCCAGCATTTT. Its translation: CAWTLRVVKDREEDQPQHF.

The J gene is TRBJ1-2, the V gene TRBV28, with no clear D. Germline loops: CDR1 MDHEN, CDR2 SYDVKM. This CDR3 is built from 13 residues. Trimming pared 5 bases from V and 7 bases from J, leaving 14 bases between. The CDR3 nucleotides are TGTGCCAGCAGTCCTCTTCAGGAGGGTGGCTACACCTTC. Translated: CASSPLQEGGYTF.